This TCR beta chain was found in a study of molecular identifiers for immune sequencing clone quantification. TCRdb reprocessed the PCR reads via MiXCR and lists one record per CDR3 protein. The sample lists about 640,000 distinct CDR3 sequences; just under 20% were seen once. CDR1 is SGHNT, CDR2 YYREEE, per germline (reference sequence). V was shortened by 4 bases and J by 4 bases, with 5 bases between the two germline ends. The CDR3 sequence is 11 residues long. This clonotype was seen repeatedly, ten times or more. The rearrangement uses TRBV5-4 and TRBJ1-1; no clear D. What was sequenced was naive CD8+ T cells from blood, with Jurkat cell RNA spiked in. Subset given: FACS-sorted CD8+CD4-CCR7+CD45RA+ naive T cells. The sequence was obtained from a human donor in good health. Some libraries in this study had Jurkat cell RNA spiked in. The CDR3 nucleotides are TGTGCCAGCAGCGGCCCCACTGAAGCTTTCTTT. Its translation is CASSGPTEAFF.